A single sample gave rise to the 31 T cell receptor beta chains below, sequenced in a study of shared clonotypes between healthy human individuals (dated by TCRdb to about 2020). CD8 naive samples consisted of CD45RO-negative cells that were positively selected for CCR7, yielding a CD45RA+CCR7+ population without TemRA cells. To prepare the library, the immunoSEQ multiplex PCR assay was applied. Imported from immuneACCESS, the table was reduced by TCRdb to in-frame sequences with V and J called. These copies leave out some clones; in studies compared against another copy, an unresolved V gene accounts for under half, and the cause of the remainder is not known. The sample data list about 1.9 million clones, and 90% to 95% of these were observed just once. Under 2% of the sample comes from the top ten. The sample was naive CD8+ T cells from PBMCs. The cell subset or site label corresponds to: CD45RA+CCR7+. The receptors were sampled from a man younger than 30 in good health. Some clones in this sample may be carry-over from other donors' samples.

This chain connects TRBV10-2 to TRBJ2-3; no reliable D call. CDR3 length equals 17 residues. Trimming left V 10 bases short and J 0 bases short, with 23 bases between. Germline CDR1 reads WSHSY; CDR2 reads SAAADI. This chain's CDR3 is CATRTFPRQASTDTQYF. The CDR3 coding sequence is TGCGCCACGCGTACATTCCCCCGGCAAGCTAGCACAGATACGCAGTATTTT.

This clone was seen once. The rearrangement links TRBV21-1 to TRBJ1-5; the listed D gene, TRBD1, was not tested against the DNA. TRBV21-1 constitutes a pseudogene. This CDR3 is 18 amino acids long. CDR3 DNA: TGTGCCAGCAGCGAAAAGAGACAGGGGGCTAATGGCAATCAGCCCCAGCATTTT. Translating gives CASSEKRQGANGNQPQHF.

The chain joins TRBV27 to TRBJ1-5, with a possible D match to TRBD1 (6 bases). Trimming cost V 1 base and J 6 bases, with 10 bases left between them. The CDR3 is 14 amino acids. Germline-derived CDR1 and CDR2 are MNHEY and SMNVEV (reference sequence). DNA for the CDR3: TGTGCCAGCAGTTTATTCGGGGGCGGTCAGCCCCAGCATTTT. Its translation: CASSLFGGGQPQHF.

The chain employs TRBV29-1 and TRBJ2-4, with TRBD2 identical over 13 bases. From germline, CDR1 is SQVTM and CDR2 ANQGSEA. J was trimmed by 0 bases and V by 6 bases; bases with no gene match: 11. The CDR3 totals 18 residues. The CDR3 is CSVALGLAGRLAKNIQYF. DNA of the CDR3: TGCAGCGTGGCCCTGGGACTAGCGGGAAGATTAGCCAAAAACATTCAGTACTTC.

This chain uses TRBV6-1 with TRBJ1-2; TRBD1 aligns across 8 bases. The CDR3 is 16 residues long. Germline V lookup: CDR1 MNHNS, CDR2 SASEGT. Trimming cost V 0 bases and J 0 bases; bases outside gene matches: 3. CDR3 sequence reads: CASSEATGVANYGYTF. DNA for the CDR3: TGTGCCAGCAGTGAAGCGACAGGGGTCGCTAACTATGGCTACACCTTC.

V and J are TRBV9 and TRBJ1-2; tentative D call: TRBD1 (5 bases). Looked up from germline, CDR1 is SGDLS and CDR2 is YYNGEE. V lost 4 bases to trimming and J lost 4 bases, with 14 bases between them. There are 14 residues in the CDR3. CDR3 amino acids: CASSPQGRFYGYTF. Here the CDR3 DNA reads TGTGCCAGCAGCCCCCAGGGAAGGTTCTATGGCTACACCTTC.

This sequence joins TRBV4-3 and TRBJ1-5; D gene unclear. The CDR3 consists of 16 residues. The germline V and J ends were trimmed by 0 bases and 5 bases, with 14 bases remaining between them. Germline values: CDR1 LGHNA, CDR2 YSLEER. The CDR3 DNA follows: TGCGCCAGCAGCCAAGATTGGATTGCGGTAGATCAGCCCCAGCATTTT. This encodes CASSQDWIAVDQPQHF.

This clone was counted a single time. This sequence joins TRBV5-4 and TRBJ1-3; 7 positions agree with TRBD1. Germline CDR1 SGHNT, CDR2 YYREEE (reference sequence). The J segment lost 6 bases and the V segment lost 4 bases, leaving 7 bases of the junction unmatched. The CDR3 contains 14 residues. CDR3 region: CASSRDREANTIYF. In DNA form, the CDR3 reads TGTGCCAGCAGCCGGGACAGAGAGGCAAACACCATATATTTT.

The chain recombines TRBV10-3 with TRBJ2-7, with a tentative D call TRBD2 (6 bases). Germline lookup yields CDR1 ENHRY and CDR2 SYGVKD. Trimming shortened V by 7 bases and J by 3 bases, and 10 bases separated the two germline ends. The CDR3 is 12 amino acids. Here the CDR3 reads CAIMRDGYEQYF. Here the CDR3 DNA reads TGTGCCATCATGCGGGACGGCTACGAGCAGTACTTC.

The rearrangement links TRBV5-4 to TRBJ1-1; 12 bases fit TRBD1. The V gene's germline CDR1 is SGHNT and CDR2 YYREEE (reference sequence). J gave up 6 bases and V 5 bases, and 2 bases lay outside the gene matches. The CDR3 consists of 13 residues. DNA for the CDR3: TGTGCCAGCAGGGGACAGGGGGCCGCTGAAGCTTTCTTT. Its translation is CASRGQGAAEAFF.

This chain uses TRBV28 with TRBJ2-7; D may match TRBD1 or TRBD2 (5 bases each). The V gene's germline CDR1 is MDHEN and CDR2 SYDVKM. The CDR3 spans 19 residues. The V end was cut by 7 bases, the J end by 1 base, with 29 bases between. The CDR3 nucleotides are TGTGCCAGCACCACTGATAGGGAGTGGGGACGGCTAACGTCCTACGAGCAGTACTTC. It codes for CASTTDREWGRLTSYEQYF.

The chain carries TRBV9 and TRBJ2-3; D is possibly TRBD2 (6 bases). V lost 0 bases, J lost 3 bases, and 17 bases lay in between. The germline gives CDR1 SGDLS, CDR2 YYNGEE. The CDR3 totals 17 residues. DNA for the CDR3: TGTGCCAGCAGCGTAGAAGGGACCCTTCGGGGGACAGATACGCAGTATTTT. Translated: CASSVEGTLRGTDTQYF.

CDR3 region: CASSYSAGDTNGYTF. The CDR3 region has the DNA TGTGCCAGCAGTTACTCAGCCGGGGACACCAATGGCTACACCTTC. The V and J genes are TRBV6-5 and TRBJ1-2; a weak D match, TRBD1 (6 bases). The CDR3 extends over 15 amino acids. With 0 bases removed from V and 6 bases from J, the gap between germline ends came to 14 bases. Germline CDR1 reads MNHEY; CDR2 reads SVGAGI.

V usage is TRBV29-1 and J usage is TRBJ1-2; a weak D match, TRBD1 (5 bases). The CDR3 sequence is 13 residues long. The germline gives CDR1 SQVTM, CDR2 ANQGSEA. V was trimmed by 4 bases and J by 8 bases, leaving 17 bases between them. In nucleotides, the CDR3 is TGCAGCGTTGTTACGGCGGGGGGTAGGGGCTACACCTTC. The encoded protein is CSVVTAGGRGYTF.

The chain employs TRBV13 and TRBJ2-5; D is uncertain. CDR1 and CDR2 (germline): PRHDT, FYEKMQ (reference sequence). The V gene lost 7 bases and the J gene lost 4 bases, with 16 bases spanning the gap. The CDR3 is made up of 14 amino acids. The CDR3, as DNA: TGTGCCAGCACCCTCCCAGGTCGCGGAGAGACCCAGTACTTC. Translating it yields CASTLPGRGETQYF.

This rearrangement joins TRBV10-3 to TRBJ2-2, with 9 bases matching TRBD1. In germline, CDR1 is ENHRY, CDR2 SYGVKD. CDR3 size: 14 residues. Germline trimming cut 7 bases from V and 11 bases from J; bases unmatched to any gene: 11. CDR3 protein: CAINHPGTGTELFF. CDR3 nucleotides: TGTGCCATCAATCATCCCGGGACAGGGACAGAGCTGTTTTTT.

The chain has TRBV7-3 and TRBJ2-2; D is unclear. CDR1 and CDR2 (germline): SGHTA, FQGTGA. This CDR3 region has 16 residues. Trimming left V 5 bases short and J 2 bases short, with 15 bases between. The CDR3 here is CASSALGGINTGELFF. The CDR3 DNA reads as TGTGCCAGCAGCGCACTCGGTGGGATTAACACCGGGGAGCTGTTTTTT.

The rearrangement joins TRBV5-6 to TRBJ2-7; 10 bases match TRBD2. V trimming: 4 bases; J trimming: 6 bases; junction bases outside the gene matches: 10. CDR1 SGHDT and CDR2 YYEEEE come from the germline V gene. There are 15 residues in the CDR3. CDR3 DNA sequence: TGTGCCAGCAGCGTACCGACTAGCGGGTTAGGCGAGCAGTACTTC. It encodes CASSVPTSGLGEQYF.

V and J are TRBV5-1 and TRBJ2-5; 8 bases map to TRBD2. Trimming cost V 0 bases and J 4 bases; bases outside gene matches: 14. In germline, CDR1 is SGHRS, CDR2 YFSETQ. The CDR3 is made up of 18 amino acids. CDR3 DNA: TGCGCCAGCAGCTTGGAGGCTTCCGGGAGGGCCCATGTAGAGACCCAGTACTTC. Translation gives CASSLEASGRAHVETQYF.

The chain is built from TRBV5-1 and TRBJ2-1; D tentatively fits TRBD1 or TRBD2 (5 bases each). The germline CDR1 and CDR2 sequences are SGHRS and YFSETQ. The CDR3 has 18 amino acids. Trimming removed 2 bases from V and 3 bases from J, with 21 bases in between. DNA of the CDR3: TGCGCCAGCAGCTTTGGGACCCAAGTCCAAGCTTTCTACAATGAGCAGTTCTTC. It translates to CASSFGTQVQAFYNEQFF.

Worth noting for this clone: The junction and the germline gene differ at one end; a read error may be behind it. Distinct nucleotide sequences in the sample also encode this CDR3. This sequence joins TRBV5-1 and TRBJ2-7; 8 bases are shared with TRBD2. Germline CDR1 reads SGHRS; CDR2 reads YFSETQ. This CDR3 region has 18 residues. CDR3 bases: TGCGCCAGCAGCTTGCTATATCACGAGGGACTAGTGCCCCACGAGCAGTATTTC. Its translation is CASSLLYHEGLVPHEQYF.

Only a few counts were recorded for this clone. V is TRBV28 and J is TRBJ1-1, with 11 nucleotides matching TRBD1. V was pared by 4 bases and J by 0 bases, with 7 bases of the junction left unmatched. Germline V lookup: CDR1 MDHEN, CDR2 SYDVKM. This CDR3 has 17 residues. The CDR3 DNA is TGTGCCAGCAGTTCGCCACGGACAGGGGGCATGAACACTGAAGCTTTCTTT. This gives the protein CASSSPRTGGMNTEAFF.

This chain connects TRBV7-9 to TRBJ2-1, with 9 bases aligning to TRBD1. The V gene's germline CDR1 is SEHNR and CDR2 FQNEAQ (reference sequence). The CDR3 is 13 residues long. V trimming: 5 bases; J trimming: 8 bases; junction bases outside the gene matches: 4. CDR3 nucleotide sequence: TGTGCCAGCAGCGGTTGGGACAGGGATGAGCAGTTCTTC. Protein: CASSGWDRDEQFF.

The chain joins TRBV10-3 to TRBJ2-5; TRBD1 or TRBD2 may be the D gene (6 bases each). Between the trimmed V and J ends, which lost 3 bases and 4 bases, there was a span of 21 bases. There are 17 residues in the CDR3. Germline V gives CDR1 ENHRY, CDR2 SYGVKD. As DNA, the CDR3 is TGTGCCATCAGTGAACACTCGACTCGGGGGCCCGGAGAGACCCAGTACTTC. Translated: CAISEHSTRGPGETQYF.

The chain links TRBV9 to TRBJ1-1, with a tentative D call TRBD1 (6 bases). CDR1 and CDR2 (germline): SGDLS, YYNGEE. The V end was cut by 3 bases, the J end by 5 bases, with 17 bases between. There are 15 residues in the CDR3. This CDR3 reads CASSDSLGQPTEAFF. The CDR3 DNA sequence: TGTGCCAGCAGCGATTCCCTCGGACAGCCGACTGAAGCTTTCTTT. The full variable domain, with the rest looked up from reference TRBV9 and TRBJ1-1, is DSGVTQTPKHLITATGQRVTLRCSPRSGDLSVYWYQQSLDQGLQFLIQYYNGEERAKGNILERFSAQQFPDLHSELNLSSLELGDSALYFCASSDSLGQPTEAFFGQGTRLTVV.

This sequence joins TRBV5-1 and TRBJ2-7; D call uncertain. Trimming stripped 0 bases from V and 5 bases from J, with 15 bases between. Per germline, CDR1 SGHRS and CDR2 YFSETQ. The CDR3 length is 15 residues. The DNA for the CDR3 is TGCGCCAGCAGCTTGGGACTTGTGGCTGATAACGAGCAGTACTTC. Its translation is CASSLGLVADNEQYF.

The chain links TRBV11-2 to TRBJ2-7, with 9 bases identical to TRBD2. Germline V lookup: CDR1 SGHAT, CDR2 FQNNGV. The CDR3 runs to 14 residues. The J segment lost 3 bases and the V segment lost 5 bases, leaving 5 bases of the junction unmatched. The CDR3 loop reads CASSLWREGYEQYF. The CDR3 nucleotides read TGTGCCAGCAGCCTCTGGCGGGAGGGCTACGAGCAGTACTTC.

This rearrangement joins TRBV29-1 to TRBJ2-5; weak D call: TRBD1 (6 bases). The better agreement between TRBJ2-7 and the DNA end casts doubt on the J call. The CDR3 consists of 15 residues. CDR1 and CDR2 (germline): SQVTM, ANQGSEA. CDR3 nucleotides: TGCAGCGTTCTCGGCACAGGGCGAAGCTCCTACGAGCAGTACTTC. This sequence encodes CSVLGTGRSSYEQYF.

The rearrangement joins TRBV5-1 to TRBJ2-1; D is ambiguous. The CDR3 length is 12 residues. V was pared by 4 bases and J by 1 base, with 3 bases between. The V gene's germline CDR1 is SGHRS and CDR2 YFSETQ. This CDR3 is CASSTSYNEQFF. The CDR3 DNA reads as TGCGCCAGCAGCACTTCCTACAATGAGCAGTTCTTC.

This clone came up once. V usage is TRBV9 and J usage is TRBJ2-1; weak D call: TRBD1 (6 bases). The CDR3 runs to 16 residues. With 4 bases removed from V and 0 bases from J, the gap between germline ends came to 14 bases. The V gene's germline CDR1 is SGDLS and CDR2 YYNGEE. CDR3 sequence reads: CASSIGQGPSYNEQFF. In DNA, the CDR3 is TGTGCCAGCAGCATCGGCCAGGGGCCCTCCTACAATGAGCAGTTCTTC.

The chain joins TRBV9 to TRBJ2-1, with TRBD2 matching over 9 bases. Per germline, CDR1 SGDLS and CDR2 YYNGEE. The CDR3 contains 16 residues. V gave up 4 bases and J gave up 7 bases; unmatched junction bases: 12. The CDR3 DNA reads TGTGCCAGCAGCCCTGGAATAGCGGGAGTTGGTAATGAGCAGTTCTTC. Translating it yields CASSPGIAGVGNEQFF.